This T cell receptor (beta chain) is drawn from a study of regulatory T cells in long-lasting Graves disease. General observations from the study: Preferential use of TRBV28, TRBJ1-2 and TRBJ2-5 was seen in persistent disease.

This CDR3 has 14 amino acids. V lost 0 bases and J lost 9, with 13 bases in between. Germline assignment: CDR1 MNHEY and CDR2 SVGEGT. Assembly of TCR beta libraries relied on iRepertoire HTBI primers together with Arm-PCR of CDR3 regions. In TCRdb, the multiplex PCR reads were re-called with MiXCR into one record per CDR3 protein. The sample holds more than 450,000 distinct CDR3 sequences; around 13% are singletons and the top ten take 8% to 10%. Documented time point: newly diagnosed GD, antithyroid drugs for less than 3 months. Extracted RNA from PBMCs served as the source of the TCR library. About this clonotype: Its antigen is still unknown.

This sample was also put to use in a study of T cells in Graves' hyperthyroidism and ophthalmopathy.

The sequenced sample was peripheral blood mononuclear cells (PBMCs), obtained at new diagnosis, from a patient treated with antithyroid drugs. This sequence originates from a woman aged 25 to 39 with Graves disease. The chain links TRBV6-2 or TRBV6-3 to TRBJ2-3, with D tentatively TRBD2 (5 bases). Written as DNA, the CDR3 is TGTGCCAGCAGTTACTCGAGGCTCACGGGGACGCAGTATTTT. Its translation is CASSYSRLTGTQYF.